This entry concerns a single TCR beta chain. This record comes from a study of blood T cell repertoires in COVID-19. Study as a whole: Collection of acute and convalescent COVID-19 samples took place in the United States, Italy and Spain. T cells, B-cell-depleted T cells, or PBMCs provided the cDNA or gDNA that served as material.

CDR1 SNHLY and CDR2 FYNNEI come from the germline V gene. The CDR3 spans 17 residues. V was pared by 5 bases and J by 3 bases, with 12 bases of the junction left unmatched. The table came from immunoSEQ multiplex PCR; TCRdb's copy has only in-frame clones and leaves some out. The sample includes about 270,000 clones, 75% to 90% of them seen just once. The specimen sequenced was peripheral blood. This receptor was obtained from an older woman with acute or convalescent COVID-19. The chain links TRBV2 to TRBJ2-1, with TRBD2 identical over 8 bases. The CDR3: CASSPRGVAGLYNEQFF. CDR3 coding DNA: TGTGCCAGCAGTCCCAGAGGGGTAGCGGGGCTCTACAATGAGCAGTTCTTC.